This T cell receptor (beta chain) comes out of a study of blood T cell repertoires in COVID-19. Overall study: The United States, Italy and Spain supplied acute and convalescent COVID-19 samples.

TCRdb's table, derived via immunoSEQ multiplex PCR, lists solely in-frame clones and lacks some. Of 65,000 to 95,000 clones listed, 89% are singletons. The CDR3 consists of 13 residues. V was clipped by 3 bases and J by 5 bases; unmatched bases: 3. The germline gives CDR1 LNHDA, CDR2 SQIVND (reference sequence). The J gene is TRBJ1-2, the V gene TRBV19; 7 bases are a match to TRBD1. Sequencing was performed on peripheral blood. This receptor was taken from a man of 80 years or more with acute or convalescent COVID-19. The CDR3 loop reads CASSITGDYGYTF. Written as DNA, the CDR3 is TGTGCCAGTAGTATCACAGGGGATTATGGCTACACCTTC.